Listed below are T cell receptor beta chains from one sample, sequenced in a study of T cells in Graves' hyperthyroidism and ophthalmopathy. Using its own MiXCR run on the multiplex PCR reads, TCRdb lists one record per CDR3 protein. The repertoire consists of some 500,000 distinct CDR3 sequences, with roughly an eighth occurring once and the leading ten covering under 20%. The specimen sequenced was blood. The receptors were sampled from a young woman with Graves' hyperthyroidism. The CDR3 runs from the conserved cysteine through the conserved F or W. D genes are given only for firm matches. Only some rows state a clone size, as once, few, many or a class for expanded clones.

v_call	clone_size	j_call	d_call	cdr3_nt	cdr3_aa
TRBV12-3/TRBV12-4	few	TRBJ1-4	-	TGTGCCAGCAGACACCGGGACACAAAACTGTTTTTT	CASRHRDTKLFF
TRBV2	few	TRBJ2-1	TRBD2	TGTGCCAGCAGTGCGGGAGGCATGAATGAGCAGTTCTTC	CASSAGGMNEQFF
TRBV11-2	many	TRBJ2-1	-	TGTGCCAGCAGCGACCGGTACCCTGAGGACAATGAGCAGTTCTTC	CASSDRYPEDNEQFF
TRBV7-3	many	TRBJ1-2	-	TGTGCCAGCAGCGGCAATTTTTATGGCTACACCTTC	CASSGNFYGYTF
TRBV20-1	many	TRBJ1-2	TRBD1	TGCAGTGCTAGAGATCTGACAGGGGACGGGTTAGGCTACACCTTC	CSARDLTGDGLGYTF
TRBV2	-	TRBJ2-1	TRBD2	TGTGCCAGCAGCGAGAGTAGCGGGAACTACAATGAGCAGTTCTTC	CASSESSGNYNEQFF
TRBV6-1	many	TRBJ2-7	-	TGTGCCAGCAGTTTAAAAGTGAATCCCTACGAGCAGTACTTC	CASSLKVNPYEQYF
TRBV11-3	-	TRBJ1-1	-	TGTGCCAGCAGCTTAGATGGTTCAGTTGACACTGGTGAAGCTTTCTTT	CASSLDGSVDTGEAFF
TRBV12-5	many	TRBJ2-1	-	TGTGCTAGTGGTTTGACCCGAAACCGACACAATGAGCAGTTCTTC	CASGLTRNRHNEQFF
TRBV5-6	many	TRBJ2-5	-	TGTGCCAGCAGCTTGTACTCAGGGAGTGGTGAGACCCAGTACTTC	CASSLYSGSGETQYF
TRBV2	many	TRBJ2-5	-	TGTGCCAGCAGTGATTCCAGGTCCTGGGTAGAAGAGACCCAGTACTTC	CASSDSRSWVEETQYF
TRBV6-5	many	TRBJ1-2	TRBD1	TGTGCCAGCAGTTACTCGACAGGACAGGGCGGTGGCTACACCTTC	CASSYSTGQGGGYTF
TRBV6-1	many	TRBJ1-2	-	TGTGCCAGCAGTGAGAGCGGGGGTAACTATGGCTACACCTTC	CASSESGGNYGYTF
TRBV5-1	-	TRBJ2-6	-	TGCGCCAGCAGCCCCAAGAATGGGGCCAACGTCCTGACTTTC	CASSPKNGANVLTF
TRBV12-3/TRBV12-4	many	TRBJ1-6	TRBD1	TGTGCCAGCAGTTTACAGGGGGGGGGTTCACCCCTCCACTTT	CASSLQGGGSPLHF
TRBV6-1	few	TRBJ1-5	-	TGTGCCAGCAGTGCCGAAGGGGAAGTTTGGCCCCAGCATTTT	CASSAEGEVWPQHF
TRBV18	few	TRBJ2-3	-	TGTGCCAGCTCACTCGCCTTAGAGGGAGGCGGTACAGGTACGCAGTATTTT	CASSLALEGGGTGTQYF
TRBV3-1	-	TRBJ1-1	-	TGTGCCAGCAGCCAAGATTTTGGAAACACTGAAGCTTTCTTT	CASSQDFGNTEAFF
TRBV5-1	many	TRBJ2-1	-	TGCGCCAGCAGTAGGGAAAATGAGCAGTTCTTC	CASSRENEQFF
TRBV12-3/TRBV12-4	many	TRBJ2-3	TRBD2	TGTGCCAGCACCACAAGCCTAACGGGGCTAGCGGGAGGTACGCAGTATTTT	CASTTSLTGLAGGTQYF
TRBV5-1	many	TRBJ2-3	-	TGCGCCAGCAGCGCCGACCCCGCGGCGCAGTATTTT	CASSADPAAQYF
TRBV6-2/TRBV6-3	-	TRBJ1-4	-	TGTGCCAGCAGAAAGGGACGGTCTAATGAAAAACTGTTTTTT	CASRKGRSNEKLFF
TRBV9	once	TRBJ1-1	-	TGTGCCAGCAGTCGGACAACTCTGAACACTGAAGCTTTCTTT	CASSRTTLNTEAFF
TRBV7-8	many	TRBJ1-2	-	TGTGCCAGCAGCCGCAGGGAGGGAGCCAACTATGGCTACACCTTC	CASSRREGANYGYTF
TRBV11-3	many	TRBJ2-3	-	TGTGCCAGCAGCGCCCGTGGGGGAGCAGATACGCAGTATTTT	CASSARGGADTQYF
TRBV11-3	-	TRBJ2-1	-	TGTGCCAGCAGCGCGACCCGACTAGATAATGAGCAGTTCTTC	CASSATRLDNEQFF
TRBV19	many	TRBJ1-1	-	TGTGCCAGTAGTCCTGTGAGAAACACTGAAGCTTTCTTT	CASSPVRNTEAFF
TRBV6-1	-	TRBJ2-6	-	TGTGCCAGCCAAAAGGAGGGGGCGCGACCTACTTTCTCTGGGGCCAACGTCCTGACTTTC	CASQKEGARPTFSGANVLTF
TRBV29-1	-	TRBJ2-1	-	TGCAGCGTTGAAAACTATGGAGGAAATGAGCAGTTCTTC	CSVENYGGNEQFF
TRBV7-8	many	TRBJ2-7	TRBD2	TGTGCCAGCAGCCCAACCGGGACTAGCGAAATCTACGAGCAGTACTTC	CASSPTGTSEIYEQYF
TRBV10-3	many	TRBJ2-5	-	TGTGCCATCAGGGGCTCTAAGGGCGGGGACCAAGAGACCCAGTACTTC	CAIRGSKGGDQETQYF